The rows below give T cell receptor beta chains drawn from one sample of a study of response to subunit inactivated influenza vaccine. TCRdb independently ran MiXCR on the RT-PCR reads; one entry per CDR3 protein. Of 500,000 or so distinct CDR3 sequences listed, about a tenth were seen once; the top ten hold around 12%. The sample consisted of PBMCs from blood, taken 40 to 50 days after vaccination. The source is a middle-aged man who received an inactivated influenza vaccine. CDR3s include the opening cysteine and the closing phenylalanine or tryptophan. The D gene is left open where the match is weak. Not every row has a clone size; where given, it reads once, few, many or a size class.

.	TRBV29-1	few	TRBJ2-1	TGCAGCGTTCGGGGGCCCAATACATACAATGAGCAGTTCTTC	CSVRGPNTYNEQFF
TRBD1	TRBV18	few	TRBJ2-7	TGTGCCAGCTCATCGAAGACAGGGACCTCCTACGAGCAGTACTTC	CASSSKTGTSYEQYF
.	TRBV19	.	TRBJ2-7	TGTGCCAGTAGTATAGCCCAGGGCGGCTACGAGCAGTACTTC	CASSIAQGGYEQYF
.	TRBV9	few	TRBJ2-6	TGTGCCAGCAGCGTAGGCGGCTCTGGGGCCAACGTCCTGACTTTC	CASSVGGSGANVLTF
TRBD1	TRBV12-3/TRBV12-4	.	TRBJ1-2	TGTGCCAGCAGTGTCGGACAGGGGTTCTATGGCTACACCTTC	CASSVGQGFYGYTF
.	TRBV5-6	.	TRBJ2-6	TGTGCCAGCAGCTTTCCGATCTCTGGGGCCAACGTCCTGACTTTC	CASSFPISGANVLTF
.	TRBV5-6	many	TRBJ2-1	TGTGCCAGCAGCTTGTACGGGGTCCGCTCCTACAATGAGCAGTTCTTC	CASSLYGVRSYNEQFF
TRBD2	TRBV10-3	few	TRBJ2-1	TGTGCCATCAAGATTGAGGGAGGGGATGAGCAGTTCTTC	CAIKIEGGDEQFF
TRBD2	TRBV20-1	.	TRBJ2-2	TGCGGTGCTCGACTAGCCGCCGGGGAGCTGTTTTTT	CGARLAAGELFF
.	TRBV24-1	.	TRBJ2-1	TGTGCCACCAGTGTTCCTGAGCAGTTCTTC	CATSVPEQFF
.	TRBV12-3/TRBV12-4	few	TRBJ1-6	TGTGCCAGCATGATGAGAGGGACATTCAATTCACCCCTCCACTTT	CASMMRGTFNSPLHF
.	TRBV29-1	.	TRBJ2-7	TGCAGCGTTACAGGGGGGGCAGGCTACGAGCAGTACTTC	CSVTGGAGYEQYF
.	TRBV5-1	few	TRBJ2-2	TGCGCCACCAACACGCAGGGTAACACCGGGGAGCTGTTTTTT	CATNTQGNTGELFF
TRBD1	TRBV2	.	TRBJ2-7	TGTGCCAGCAACCGGGACAGGGACTACGAGCAGTACTTC	CASNRDRDYEQYF
.	TRBV12-3/TRBV12-4	.	TRBJ1-5	TGTGCCAGCAACGACAATACAGGGCCGGGCAATCAGCCCCAGCATTTT	CASNDNTGPGNQPQHF
.	TRBV3-1	few	TRBJ2-4	TGTGCCAGCAGCCAAGACTGGAAGGGAGACATTCAGTACTTC	CASSQDWKGDIQYF
TRBD1	TRBV7-9	many	TRBJ2-2	TGTGCCAGCAGCTACAGGGGGGACCACACCGGGGAGCTGTTTTTT	CASSYRGDHTGELFF
.	TRBV5-6	many	TRBJ1-5	TGTGCCAGCAGCTTGTTTGGGGTAGATCATCAGCCCCAGCATTTT	CASSLFGVDHQPQHF
.	TRBV15	many	TRBJ2-7	TGTGCCACCAGCAGAGCACAGGGATTGGTCGAGCAGTACTTC	CATSRAQGLVEQYF
.	TRBV7-9	many	TRBJ2-3	TGTGCCAGCAGCCAAACCTCTCAAAGGTACACAGATACGCAGTATTTT	CASSQTSQRYTDTQYF
.	TRBV6-5	few	TRBJ1-5	TGTGCCAGCAGTTACTCGATCCCTCGGGGCAATCAGCCCCAGCATTTT	CASSYSIPRGNQPQHF
TRBD1	TRBV7-6	.	TRBJ2-7	TGTGCCAGCAGCCCATCGACAGGGGCTGTCGGCGAGCAGTACTTC	CASSPSTGAVGEQYF
.	TRBV27	few	TRBJ2-3	TGTGCCAGCAGTTTATTAGGCGTGATGGATACGCAGTATTTT	CASSLLGVMDTQYF
TRBD1	TRBV5-6	.	TRBJ2-1	TGTGCCAGCAGCCGGACAGGGCCCAATGAGCAGTTCTTC	CASSRTGPNEQFF
TRBD2	TRBV29-1	many	TRBJ2-3	TGCAGCGTTGAGACTAGCGCCCTGATCGGCACGCAGTATTTT	CSVETSALIGTQYF
.	TRBV21-1	.	TRBJ2-5	TGTGCCAGCAGCAGCAGAAGGAAGGAGACCCAGTACTTC	CASSSRRKETQYF
TRBD2	TRBV5-1	many	TRBJ2-1	TGCGCCAGCAGCTTGGTAGCGGGAGGCGACAATGAGCAGTTCTTC	CASSLVAGGDNEQFF
.	TRBV28	few	TRBJ1-5	TGTGCCAGCAGTTTAGGGTTAGCGCGAGGAAGTCAGCCCCAGCATTTT	CASSLGLARGSQPQHF
.	TRBV20-1	few	TRBJ2-1	TGCAGTGCCCCTTTGAAAGCGGAACATTACAATGAGCAGTTCTTC	CSAPLKAEHYNEQFF
TRBD2	TRBV25-1	.	TRBJ2-1	TGTGCCAGCAGTCCGAGGACTAGCGGGGCGATTGAGCAGTTCTTC	CASSPRTSGAIEQFF
TRBD1	TRBV27	.	TRBJ2-7	TGTGCCAGCAGTCCTATCGGGACAGGTCTGACCTACGAGCAGTACTTC	CASSPIGTGLTYEQYF
.	TRBV12-3/TRBV12-4	many	TRBJ2-7	TGTGCCAGCAGCTTCGACAGAGACGAGCAGTACTTC	CASSFDRDEQYF
.	TRBV9	.	TRBJ2-4	TGTGCCAGCAGCGTAGGGCGGGATATAGCCAAAAACATTCAGTACTTC	CASSVGRDIAKNIQYF
.	TRBV6-1	few	TRBJ2-3	TGTGCCAGCAGTCCCCTTAGAGGCCTCAACGCGGATACGCAGTATTTT	CASSPLRGLNADTQYF
.	TRBV28	few	TRBJ1-1	TGTGCCAGCAGCCGAATTGGGCGGGGGGCCTTGAACACTGAAGCTTTCTTT	CASSRIGRGALNTEAFF
.	TRBV15	few	TRBJ1-6	TGTGCCACCAGCAGATCTGGGGTAAATTCACCCCTCCACTTT	CATSRSGVNSPLHF
.	TRBV28	few	TRBJ1-2	TGTGCCAGCACAACGGAGGGGGGCTACACCTTC	CASTTEGGYTF
TRBD2	TRBV5-6	few	TRBJ2-1	TGTGCCAGCAGCAGCCGACTAGCGGGAGGAAACTACAATGAGCAGTTCTTC	CASSSRLAGGNYNEQFF
TRBD1	TRBV20-1	few	TRBJ2-1	TGCAGTGCTAGTCCTTCAGGGGGTCAACAGTTCTTC	CSASPSGGQQFF
TRBD2	TRBV3-1	few	TRBJ2-2	TGTGCCAGCAGCCGTCAGACTAGCGGGGGGCGGAACACCGGGGAGCTGTTTTTT	CASSRQTSGGRNTGELFF
.	TRBV7-3	many	TRBJ1-1	TGTGCCAGCAGCTCGCGCAGGGGAGGCAACACTGAAGCTTTCTTT	CASSSRRGGNTEAFF
.	TRBV10-3	many	TRBJ2-3	TGTGCCACCTCTTCGGGGGATACAGATACGCAGTATTTT	CATSSGDTDTQYF
TRBD1	TRBV5-1	many	TRBJ2-1	TGCGCCAGCAGCTCGGACAGGGGGCCAGCCTACAATGAGCAGTTCTTC	CASSSDRGPAYNEQFF
.	TRBV7-2	few	TRBJ2-7	TGTGCCAGCAGCTTTACAGGGGGCCTAGCGGGAGCCGGCGAGCAGTACTTC	CASSFTGGLAGAGEQYF
.	TRBV6-5	few	TRBJ2-1	TGTGCCAGCAGTTACTCACTGAGCAGCTCCTACAATGAGCAGTTCTTC	CASSYSLSSSYNEQFF
.	TRBV4-2	.	TRBJ1-4	TGTGCCAGCAGCCAAGAAGGGGCGGGTACGGCAACTAATGAAAAACTGTTTTTT	CASSQEGAGTATNEKLFF
TRBD2	TRBV5-1	many	TRBJ2-3	TGCGCCAGCAGCTTTAGCGGGGGGGCCACAGATACGCAGTATTTT	CASSFSGGATDTQYF
.	TRBV6-5	.	TRBJ2-3	TGTGCCAGCACTGACTCGGGCCACACAGATACGCAGTATTTT	CASTDSGHTDTQYF
.	TRBV7-9	few	TRBJ2-7	TGTGCCAGCAGCTTCCGCGCCTACGAGCAGTACTTC	CASSFRAYEQYF
TRBD1	TRBV20-1	many	TRBJ2-3	TGCAGTGCTAGATCCATGGACAGGGGGCCGGATACGCAGTATTTT	CSARSMDRGPDTQYF
TRBD1	TRBV10-3	few	TRBJ2-5	TGTGCCATCAGTGAGAAGACAGGGGGCCAAGAGACCCAGTACTTC	CAISEKTGGQETQYF
.	TRBV7-9	few	TRBJ2-7	TGTGCCAGCACGTGGGGAGACACCTACGAGCAGTACTTC	CASTWGDTYEQYF
.	TRBV20-1	.	TRBJ2-1	TGCAGTGCTAGAGATGGGGATGACTACAATGAGCAGTTCTTC	CSARDGDDYNEQFF
TRBD1	TRBV12-3/TRBV12-4	few	TRBJ2-5	TGTGCCAGCAGTAGGGACAGTCTCGTCCTGGAGACCCAGTACTTC	CASSRDSLVLETQYF
TRBD1	TRBV12-3/TRBV12-4	.	TRBJ2-2	TGTGCCAGCAGACAGGGACAGATCCGGACCGGGGAGCTGTTTTTT	CASRQGQIRTGELFF